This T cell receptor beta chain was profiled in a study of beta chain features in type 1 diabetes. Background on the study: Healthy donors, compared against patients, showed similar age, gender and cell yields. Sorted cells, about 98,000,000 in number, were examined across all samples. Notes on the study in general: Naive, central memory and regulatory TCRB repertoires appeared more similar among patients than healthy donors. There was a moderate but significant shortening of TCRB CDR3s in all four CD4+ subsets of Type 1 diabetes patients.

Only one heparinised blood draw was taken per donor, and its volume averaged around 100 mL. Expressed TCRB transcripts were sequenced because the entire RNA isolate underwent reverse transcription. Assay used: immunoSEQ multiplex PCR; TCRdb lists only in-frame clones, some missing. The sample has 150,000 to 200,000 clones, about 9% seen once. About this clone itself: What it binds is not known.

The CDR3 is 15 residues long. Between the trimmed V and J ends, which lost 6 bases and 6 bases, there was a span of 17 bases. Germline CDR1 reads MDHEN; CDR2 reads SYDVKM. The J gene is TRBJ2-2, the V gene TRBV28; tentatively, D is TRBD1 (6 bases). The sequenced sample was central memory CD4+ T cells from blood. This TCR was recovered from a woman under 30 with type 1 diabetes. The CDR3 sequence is CASSTAGVGAGELFF. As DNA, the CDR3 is TGTGCCAGCAGCACTGCAGGGGTAGGCGCCGGGGAGCTGTTTTTT.